This TCR beta chain was recorded in a study of blood T cell repertoires in COVID-19. TCRdb's table, derived via immunoSEQ multiplex PCR, lists solely in-frame clones and lacks some. The repertoire holds roughly 170,000 clones, with almost 85% as singletons. Trimming at V came to 4 bases and at J to 7 bases, leaving 3 bases not matched to a gene. The CDR3 covers 14 residues. Per the germline V gene, CDR1 is SGHAT and CDR2 is FQNNGV. This chain links TRBV11-2 with TRBJ1-6; TRBD1 aligns across 8 bases. Sequencing was done on a sample of peripheral blood. The TCR was taken from a man aged 40-55 years who had recovered from COVID-19. The CDR3 reads CASSYSGGNSPLHF. CDR3 coding DNA: TGTGCCAGCAGCTACTCAGGGGGCAATTCACCCCTCCACTTT.